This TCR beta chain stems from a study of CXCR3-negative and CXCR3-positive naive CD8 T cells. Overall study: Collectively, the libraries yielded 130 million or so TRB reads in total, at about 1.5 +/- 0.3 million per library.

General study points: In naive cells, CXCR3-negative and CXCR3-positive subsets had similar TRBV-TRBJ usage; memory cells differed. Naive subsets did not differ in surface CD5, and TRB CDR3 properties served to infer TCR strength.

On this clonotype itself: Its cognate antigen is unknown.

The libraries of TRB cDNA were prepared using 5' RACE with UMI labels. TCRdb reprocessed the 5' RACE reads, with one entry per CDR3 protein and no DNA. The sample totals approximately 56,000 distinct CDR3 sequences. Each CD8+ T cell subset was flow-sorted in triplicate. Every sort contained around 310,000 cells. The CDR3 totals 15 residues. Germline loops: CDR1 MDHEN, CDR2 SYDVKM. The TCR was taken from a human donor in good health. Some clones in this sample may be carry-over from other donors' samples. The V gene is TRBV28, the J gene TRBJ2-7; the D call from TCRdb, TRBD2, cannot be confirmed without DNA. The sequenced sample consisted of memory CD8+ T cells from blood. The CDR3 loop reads CASSLRVQVIYEQYF.